The 23 T cell receptor beta chains listed next were all sequenced from one sample in a study of T cell repertoires in cytomegalovirus infection. The antigens these receptors bind are not known. TCRdb reprocessed the reads with MiXCR, giving one entry per CDR3 protein. The table includes some 920,000 distinct CDR3 sequences, around 32% detected once. The specimen was cultured CD8+ T cells from PBMCs, collected from culture after CMV antigen stimulation. These receptors all stem from a human donor in good health (CMV status not recorded). Some clones in this sample may be carry-over from other donors' samples.

V usage is TRBV25-1 and J usage is TRBJ2-1; tentative D call: TRBD2 (6 bases). This CDR3 is 15 amino acids long. V gave up 2 bases and J gave up 4 bases, with 12 bases separating them. Germline CDR1 reads MGHDK; CDR2 reads SYGVNS. CDR3 in DNA: TGTGCCAGCAGTGAAGGATCTAGCGAGTACAATGAGCAGTTCTTC. Its protein product is CASSEGSSEYNEQFF.

CDR3 protein: CASANAANNEQFF. The CDR3 DNA reads as TGTGCCAGTGCGAACGCCGCTAACAATGAGCAGTTCTTC. This chain connects TRBV19 to TRBJ2-1; no clear D. Germline V gives CDR1 LNHDA, CDR2 SQIVND (reference sequence). This CDR3 is built from 13 residues. Trimming removed 8 bases at V and 5 bases at J, with 13 bases between.

CDR3 amino acids: CAAPGGAEIPYNEQFF. In DNA form, the CDR3 reads TGTGCCGCACCGGGTGGAGCGGAGATCCCCTACAATGAGCAGTTCTTC. The chain carries TRBV2 and TRBJ2-1; possible D gene TRBD2, 5 bases. Trimming shortened V by 11 bases and J by 2 bases, and 22 bases separated the two germline ends. Germline CDR1 SNHLY, CDR2 FYNNEI. The CDR3 covers 16 residues.

As concerns this clonotype: A read error may explain this, as a much larger clone is one base away. The CDR3 region is CASQRATSNTEAFF. DNA of the CDR3: TGTGCCAGCCAACGGGCGACCTCGAACACTGAAGCTTTCTTT. The chain recombines TRBV7-2 with TRBJ1-1; D is ambiguous. V was trimmed by 8 bases and J by 1 base, leaving 14 bases between them. CDR1 is SGHTA and CDR2 is FQGNSA in the germline V gene. This CDR3 comprises 14 residues.

V and J are TRBV6-4 and TRBJ2-2; D possibly corresponds to TRBD1 (6 bases). The CDR3 sequence is 16 residues long. Germline V gene data show CDR1 as MRHNA and CDR2 as SNTAGT. The V end was cut by 7 bases, the J end by 0 bases, with 15 bases between. The CDR3 nucleotides are TGTGCCAGCAATGCAGGGGCGTCCCCGAACACCGGGGAGCTGTTTTTT. The encoded protein is CASNAGASPNTGELFF.

This clonotype was counted ten times or more. The chain joins TRBV7-2 to TRBJ2-7, with a possible D match to TRBD2 (6 bases). Per the germline V gene, CDR1 is SGHTA and CDR2 is FQGNSA. The CDR3 covers 15 residues. V lost 2 bases to trimming and J lost 0 bases, with 11 bases between them. The CDR3 is CASSLMWDCSYEQYV. In nucleotides, the CDR3 is TGTGCCAGCAGCTTAATGTGGGACTGCTCCTACGAGCAGTACGTC.

The V call is TRBV4-1, the J call TRBJ2-3; 8 nucleotides agree with TRBD1. Germline CDR1 MGHRA, CDR2 YSYEKL. CDR3 length: 16 amino acids. Germline trimming cut 0 bases from V and 4 bases from J; bases unmatched to any gene: 6. The CDR3 sequence: CASSQEGQGAPDTQYF. The CDR3, as DNA: TGCGCCAGCAGCCAAGAGGGGCAGGGGGCTCCAGATACGCAGTATTTT.

This clonotype has ten or more counts. The chain uses TRBV6-1 and TRBJ1-5; possible D gene TRBD1, 6 bases. CDR1 is MNHNS and CDR2 is SASEGT in the germline V gene. Trimming took off 1 base at V and 4 bases at J, with 8 bases between the two ends. The CDR3 runs to 14 residues. The CDR3 is CASSEGTENQPQHF. The CDR3 bases are TGTGCCAGCAGTGAAGGGACAGAAAATCAGCCCCAGCATTTT.

This clonotype was observed at least ten times. The chain uses TRBV7-8 and TRBJ1-2; possibly TRBD1 for D (5 bases). There are 15 residues in the CDR3. V was trimmed by 1 base and J by 8 bases, leaving 17 bases between them. CDR1 and CDR2 (germline): SGHVS, FQNEAQ. The CDR3 sequence: CASSLGIGQGDGYTF. Here the CDR3 DNA reads TGTGCCAGCAGCTTAGGGATCGGGCAGGGCGACGGCTACACCTTC.

This clonotype was seen a few times. The chain joins TRBV12-3 or TRBV12-4 to TRBJ2-7; 10 nucleotides line up with TRBD1. V shed 5 bases and J 4 bases; nucleotides not matched to a gene: 8. The length of the CDR3 is 15 residues. The CDR3 protein is CASSIGGQGIYEQYF. The DNA of the CDR3 is TGTGCCAGCAGTATAGGGGGACAGGGGATTTACGAGCAGTACTTC.

The chain links TRBV15 to TRBJ1-4; the match to TRBD1 covers 9 bases. The CDR3 length is 17 residues. Germline CDR1 LNHNV, CDR2 YYDKDF (reference sequence). The J segment lost 0 bases and the V segment lost 5 bases, leaving 7 bases of the junction unmatched. CDR3 region: CATSGPGQGSTNEKLFF. Here the CDR3 DNA reads TGTGCCACCAGCGGACCGGGACAGGGCTCAACTAATGAAAAACTGTTTTTT. Based on the CDR3 plus reference TRBV15 and TRBJ1-4, the full variable domain is DAMVIQNPRYQVTQFGKPVTLSCSQTLNHNVMYWYQQKSSQAPKLLFHYYDKDFNNEADTPDNFQSRRPNTSFCFLDIRSPGLGDTAMYLCATSGPGQGSTNEKLFFGSGTQLSVL.

The CDR3 DNA follows: TGTGCCAGCAGTTTCTACCGGGGCTACGAGCAGTACTTC. This encodes CASSFYRGYEQYF. V usage is TRBV12-3 or TRBV12-4 and J usage is TRBJ2-7, with a weak D call TRBD2 (5 bases). V dropped 3 bases and J dropped 3 bases, with 9 bases sitting between them. This CDR3 has 13 amino acids.

With regard to this clonotype: At one end the junction does not follow the germline gene, possibly because of a read error. This chain links TRBV6-5 with TRBJ2-6, with D possibly being TRBD1 or TRBD2 (5 bases each). Germline V gene sequence: CDR1 MNHEY, CDR2 SVGAGI. This CDR3 has 16 residues. This chain's CDR3 is CASSYLGVSGANALTF. The DNA for the CDR3 is TGTGCCAGCAGTTACCTGGGAGTCTCTGGGGCCAACGCCCTGACTTTC.

This clonotype came up a few times. V and J are TRBV5-6 and TRBJ1-6; TRBD1 matches 8 bases. V trimming: 4 bases; J trimming: 8 bases; junction bases outside the gene matches: 5. The CDR3 covers 14 residues. Per the germline V gene, CDR1 is SGHDT and CDR2 is YYEEEE. The CDR3 sequence is CASSAGQGHSPLHF. CDR3 nucleotides: TGTGCCAGCAGCGCCGGACAGGGCCATTCACCCCTCCACTTT.

A few counts support this clonotype. The V gene is TRBV7-8, the J gene TRBJ2-7; no clear D gene. Per the germline V gene, CDR1 is SGHVS and CDR2 is FQNEAQ. CDR3 length equals 12 residues. Deletions cut 5 bases from V and 3 bases from J, with 8 bases between. The CDR3 sequence: CASSTFHYEQYF. The CDR3, as DNA: TGTGCCAGCAGCACCTTCCACTACGAGCAGTACTTC.

This chain joins TRBV3-1 and TRBJ1-1; 9 nucleotides agree with TRBD1. This CDR3 has 17 amino acids. J lost 3 bases, V lost 3 bases, and 11 bases had no gene match. Germline lookup yields CDR1 LGHDT and CDR2 YNNKEL (reference sequence). As DNA, the CDR3 is TGTGCCAGCAGCCATCTATTACAGGGGGCGCGGTACACTGAAGCTTTCTTT. Protein: CASSHLLQGARYTEAFF. Full variable domain (remainder filled in from reference TRBV3-1 and TRBJ1-1): DTAVSQTPKYLVTQMGNDKSIKCEQNLGHDTMYWYKQDSKKFLKIMFSYNNKELIINETVPNRFSPKSPDKAHLNLHINSLELGDSAVYFCASSHLLQGARYTEAFFGQGTRLTVV.

With respect to this clonotype: A much more abundant neighbour one base away suggests this may be a read error. The chain has TRBV7-6 and TRBJ1-3; a possible D gene is TRBD1 (5 bases). Germline V gene sequence: CDR1 SGHVS, CDR2 FNYEAQ. Trimming pared 6 bases from V and 0 bases from J, leaving 18 bases between. CDR3 length equals 17 residues. The DNA of the CDR3 is TGTGCCAGCAGGGCGGATGGGGGGGGATACTCTGGAAACACCATATATTTT. Protein product: CASRADGGGYSGNTIYF.

This clonotype was observed a handful of times. The gene calls are TRBV20-1 and TRBJ2-1, with D maybe TRBD1 (6 bases). The germline V gene encodes CDR1 DFQATT and CDR2 SNEGSKA (reference sequence). CDR3 length: 13 residues. Trimming took 1 base from V and 8 from J, leaving 12 bases between them. For the CDR3, the DNA is TGCAGTGCTAGAGGGACAGAAAACTATGAGCAGTTCTTC. Encoded protein: CSARGTENYEQFF.

This chain joins TRBV14 and TRBJ2-3; the D gene could be TRBD1 or TRBD2 (5 bases each). With 1 base removed from V and 6 bases from J, the gap between germline ends came to 17 bases. The germline V gene encodes CDR1 SGHDN and CDR2 FVKESK. CDR3 length: 16 amino acids. CDR3 bases: TGTGCCAGCAGCCAAGTGGCGGGCCCCAGGGTGGATACGCAGTATTTT. It is translated as CASSQVAGPRVDTQYF.

CDR3 in DNA: TGTGCCAGTACCTTCTCGGGGGCCGAGTTCATTCAGTACTTC. This sequence encodes CASTFSGAEFIQYF. The chain joins TRBV19 to TRBJ2-4, with D tentatively TRBD1 or TRBD2 (6 bases each). The CDR3 spans 14 residues. Looked up from germline, CDR1 is LNHDA and CDR2 is SQIVND (reference sequence). Trimming removed 7 bases at V and 9 bases at J, with 19 bases between.

A few counts support this clonotype. This chain connects TRBV2 to TRBJ1-2; 10 bases align to TRBD1. Unmatched junction bases numbered 9, after V lost 3 bases and J lost 8 bases. The CDR3 contains 15 residues. Germline CDR1 reads SNHLY; CDR2 reads FYNNEI. The CDR3 loop reads CASSDPRDRGGGYTF. In DNA, the CDR3 is TGTGCCAGCAGTGATCCCCGGGACAGGGGCGGGGGCTACACCTTC.

This clonotype was seen just once. The rearrangement links TRBV19 to TRBJ2-2, with 8 bases that match TRBD1. The CDR3 consists of 13 residues. Germline trimming cut 11 bases from V and 6 bases from J; bases unmatched to any gene: 8. Germline V lookup: CDR1 LNHDA, CDR2 SQIVND (reference sequence). The CDR3 loop reads CASHIQGAGELFF. The CDR3 DNA sequence: TGTGCCTCCCACATACAGGGGGCCGGGGAGCTGTTTTTT. The variable domain in full, completed from reference TRBV19 and TRBJ2-2, reads DGGITQSPKYLFRKEGQNVTLSCEQNLNHDAMYWYRQDPGQGLRLIYYSQIVNDFQKGDIAEGYSVSREKKESFPLTVTSAQKNPTAFYLCASHIQGAGELFFGEGSRLTVL.

The V gene is TRBV6-5, the J gene TRBJ1-2, with TRBD1 matching over 10 bases. The CDR3 consists of 20 residues. CDR1 and CDR2 from the germline V gene are MNHEY and SVGAGI. The J segment lost 2 bases and the V segment lost 6 bases, leaving 21 bases of the junction unmatched. The CDR3 is CASSFRDRGHPILSNYGYTF. For the CDR3, the DNA is TGTGCCAGCAGCTTCAGGGACAGGGGCCACCCCATCCTATCGAACTATGGCTACACCTTC.